The 30 T cell receptor beta chains in this list originate from one sample, sequenced in a study of blood T cell repertoires in COVID-19. Measured with immunoSEQ multiplex PCR; TCRdb has only the in-frame clones, and not every one. This repertoire shows roughly 40,000 clones, approximately 90% found once; its top ten account for 6.2%. Material: peripheral blood. The receptors derive from a human donor in a cohort sampled during active COVID-19.

The V and J genes are TRBV6-5 and TRBJ2-1; TRBD1 matches 8 bases. Germline trimming cut 10 bases from V and 2 bases from J; bases unmatched to any gene: 4. Germline CDR1 reads MNHEY; CDR2 reads SVGAGI. This CDR3 has 13 residues. CDR3: CATNRGTYNEQFF. As DNA, the CDR3 is TGTGCCACCAACAGGGGGACCTACAATGAGCAGTTCTTC.

The V gene is TRBV3-1 (or the pseudogene TRBV3-2), the J gene TRBJ2-7, with 13 bases fitting TRBD2. The V gene end was trimmed by 6 bases and the J gene end by 2 bases; junction bases not matched to a gene: 7. This CDR3 is built from 16 residues. Germline loops: CDR1 LGHDT, CDR2 YNNKEL (reference sequence). CDR3 protein: CASSRTSGRGTYEQYF. The CDR3 nucleotides read TGTGCCAGCAGTCGGACTAGCGGGAGAGGGACCTACGAGCAGTACTTC.

This clone was counted a few times. V gene TRBV6-5 combines with J gene TRBJ2-3; the match to TRBD1 covers 9 bases. This CDR3 spans 14 amino acids. V gave up 5 bases and J gave up 4 bases; unmatched junction bases: 4. Germline V gene data show CDR1 as MNHEY and CDR2 as SVGAGI. CDR3 protein: CASSPRTGADTQYF. CDR3 bases: TGTGCCAGCAGTCCCAGGACAGGGGCAGATACGCAGTATTTT.

This sequence joins TRBV11-2 and TRBJ2-7; TRBD2 is a possible D gene (6 bases). The germline V gene encodes CDR1 SGHAT and CDR2 FQNNGV. V dropped 5 bases and J dropped 0 bases, with 14 bases sitting between them. The CDR3 contains 15 residues. Here the CDR3 reads CASSVYSGSSYEQYF. CDR3 in DNA: TGTGCCAGCAGCGTTTATAGCGGCAGCTCCTACGAGCAGTACTTC.

This clone was seen more than once but under ten times. J is TRBJ2-7 and V is TRBV29-1, with D perhaps TRBD2 (5 bases). Germline V gene data show CDR1 as SQVTM and CDR2 as ANQGSEA. The ends were cut back, 6 bases at V and 7 bases at J, with 19 bases in the middle. This CDR3 is built from 13 residues. CDR3 sequence (DNA): TGCAGCGTATTGAGAGCAGGACGCGGGGAGCAGTACTTC. This sequence encodes CSVLRAGRGEQYF.

This chain uses TRBV11-2 with TRBJ2-7, with 9 bases identical to TRBD2. The CDR3 has 14 amino acids. V gave up 7 bases and J gave up 7 bases; unmatched junction bases: 11. Germline V gene data show CDR1 as SGHAT and CDR2 as FQNNGV. CDR3 protein: CASNDRGGAWEQYF. The CDR3 bases are TGTGCCAGCAACGACCGCGGGGGGGCGTGGGAGCAGTACTTC. Filled out from reference TRBV11-2 and TRBJ2-7, the complete variable domain reads EAGVAQSPRYKIIEKRQSVAFWCNPISGHATLYWYQQILGQGPKLLIQFQNNGVVDDSQLPKDRFSAERLKGVDSTLKIQPAKLEDSAVYLCASNDRGGAWEQYFGPGTRLTVT.

This chain uses TRBV7-2 with TRBJ2-2; D remains ambiguous. The CDR3 has 14 amino acids. The germline V gene has CDR1 SGHTA and CDR2 FQGNSA. Trimming removed 5 bases from V and 0 bases from J, with 7 bases in between. The CDR3 DNA follows: TGTGCCAGCAGCCTTCACTCGAACACCGGGGAGCTGTTTTTT. As protein: CASSLHSNTGELFF.

This chain links TRBV30 with TRBJ2-1; TRBD2 aligns across 7 bases. The junction had 6 bases not matched to a gene; V was cut back by 0 bases and J by 7 bases. Germline V gene data show CDR1 as GTSNPN and CDR2 as SVGIG (reference sequence). This CDR3 is built from 14 residues. This CDR3 reads CAWSVGGSFNEQFF. The CDR3 nucleotides are TGTGCCTGGAGTGTAGGCGGGAGCTTTAATGAGCAGTTCTTC.

The chain recombines TRBV27 with TRBJ2-5; no reliable D call. CDR1 is MNHEY, CDR2 SMNVEV, per germline (reference sequence). The V gene lost 2 bases and the J gene lost 4 bases, with 11 bases spanning the gap. CDR3 length: 14 amino acids. CDR3 nucleotide sequence: TGTGCCAGCAGTTTAAACCGCTGGGCAGAGACCCAGTACTTC. Translating it yields CASSLNRWAETQYF.

V usage is TRBV6-5 and J usage is TRBJ1-1; unclear D gene. V dropped 6 bases and J dropped 3 bases, with 11 bases sitting between them. Germline V CDR1 and CDR2: MNHEY, SVGAGI. CDR3 length: 13 residues. The chain's CDR3 is CASSVVADTEAFF. The DNA of the CDR3 is TGTGCCAGCAGCGTAGTGGCGGACACTGAAGCTTTCTTT.

The chain uses TRBV18 and TRBJ2-7; 8 bases map to TRBD1. V was clipped by 2 bases and J by 3 bases; unmatched bases: 3. CDR1 and CDR2 (germline): KGHSH, LQKENI. This CDR3 is 14 amino acids long. CDR3 bases: TGTGCCAGCTCACCAACAGGGGGACGCTACGAGCAGTACTTC. Its translation: CASSPTGGRYEQYF.

A single count supports this clone. V usage is TRBV10-3 and J usage is TRBJ1-5; D is uncertain. The CDR3 sequence is 12 residues long. The germline V gene encodes CDR1 ENHRY and CDR2 SYGVKD. Trimming shortened V by 9 bases and J by 6 bases, and 12 bases separated the two germline ends. This CDR3 is CAIGRPGQPQHF. CDR3 nucleotide sequence: TGTGCCATAGGCAGGCCTGGTCAGCCCCAGCATTTT.

The chain joins TRBV6-2 or TRBV6-3 to TRBJ1-1; the D is unclear. The CDR3 is 14 amino acids. V shed 3 bases and J shed 1 base, with 9 bases lying between them. Germline CDR1 and CDR2: MNHEY and SVGEGT. The CDR3 region has the DNA TGTGCCAGCAGTTATATACTCAAGAACACTGAAGCTTTCTTT. This translates into CASSYILKNTEAFF.

This chain uses TRBV11-2 with TRBJ2-1; 8 positions match TRBD2. Trimming cost V 4 bases and J 4 bases; bases outside gene matches: 12. The CDR3 has 17 residues. Germline assignment: CDR1 SGHAT and CDR2 FQNNGV. CDR3 loop: CASSSNGQREIYNEQFF. The CDR3, as DNA: TGTGCCAGCAGCTCAAACGGTCAGCGGGAGATTTACAATGAGCAGTTCTTC.

This chain links TRBV2 with TRBJ1-5; no clear D gene. Per the germline V gene, CDR1 is SNHLY and CDR2 is FYNNEI. Trimming took off 6 bases at V and 5 bases at J, with 14 bases between the two ends. This CDR3 spans 14 amino acids. The chain's CDR3 is CASRLRREDQPQHF. CDR3 nucleotides: TGTGCCAGCAGGCTGCGGCGGGAAGATCAGCCCCAGCATTTT. Full variable domain (outside the CDR3, taken from reference TRBV2 and TRBJ1-5): EPEVTQTPSHQVTQMGQEVILRCVPISNHLYFYWYRQILGQKVEFLVSFYNNEISEKSEIFDDQFSVERPDGSNFTLKIRSTKLEDSAMYFCASRLRREDQPQHFGDGTRLSIL.

This chain uses TRBV29-1 with TRBJ2-7; D might be TRBD2 (5 bases). V lost 7 bases and J lost 3, with 10 bases in between. This CDR3 is built from 11 residues. The germline CDR1 and CDR2 sequences are SQVTM and ANQGSEA. The CDR3 nucleotides are TGCAGCGCAAGGGAGCACTACGAGCAGTACTTC. Residues: CSAREHYEQYF.

V and J are TRBV19 and TRBJ1-2, with 9 bases identical to TRBD1. Germline lookup yields CDR1 LNHDA and CDR2 SQIVND (reference sequence). There are 14 residues in the CDR3. J was trimmed by 2 bases and V by 5 bases; bases with no gene match: 3. CDR3 sequence reads: CASSRTGANYGYTF. The CDR3, as DNA: TGTGCCAGTAGTCGGACAGGGGCAAACTATGGCTACACCTTC.

The rearrangement uses TRBV5-6 and TRBJ2-3; 8 nucleotides line up with TRBD2. CDR1 and CDR2 (germline): SGHDT, YYEEEE. The V and J ends lost 5 bases and 1 base, in that order; junction bases with no gene match: 3. CDR3 length: 14 residues. The CDR3 region is CASRARGGTDTQYF. The CDR3 bases are TGTGCCAGCAGGGCGCGGGGGGGCACAGATACGCAGTATTTT. Full variable domain (missing parts from reference TRBV5-6 and TRBJ2-3): DAGVTQSPTHLIKTRGQQVTLRCSPKSGHDTVSWYQQALGQGPQFIFQYYEEEERQRGNFPDRFSGHQFPNYSSELNVNALLLGDSALYLCASRARGGTDTQYFGPGTRLTVL.

J is TRBJ2-6 and V is TRBV7-9; 12 bases are shared with TRBD2. CDR1 and CDR2 (germline): SEHNR, FQNEAQ (reference sequence). After removal of 5 bases from V and 1 base from J, the junction contained 9 bases not matched to a gene. CDR3 size: 19 residues. CDR3 sequence: CASSVRLAGDLSGANVLTF. Here the CDR3 DNA reads TGTGCCAGCAGCGTCCGACTAGCGGGGGACCTATCTGGGGCCAACGTCCTGACTTTC.

The chain links TRBV4-2 to TRBJ2-3; no firm D call. Germline V gene lookup returns CDR1 LGHNA and CDR2 YNFKEQ. Trimming took 5 bases from V and 3 from J, leaving 6 bases between them. The CDR3 covers 12 residues. The CDR3, as DNA: TGTGCCAGCAGCGACTTAACAGATACGCAGTATTTT. It yields the protein CASSDLTDTQYF.

This sequence joins TRBV2 and TRBJ1-1; 10 nucleotides match TRBD1. The CDR3 contains 15 residues. V was clipped by 8 bases and J by 6 bases; unmatched bases: 12. The V gene's germline CDR1 is SNHLY and CDR2 FYNNEI. CDR3 sequence (DNA): TGTGCCAGCGATCCCCGGGACAGGGGAGTGCCTGAAGCTTTCTTT. This encodes CASDPRDRGVPEAFF. The full variable domain, completed using reference TRBV2 and TRBJ1-1, is EPEVTQTPSHQVTQMGQEVILRCVPISNHLYFYWYRQILGQKVEFLVSFYNNEISEKSEIFDDQFSVERPDGSNFTLKIRSTKLEDSAMYFCASDPRDRGVPEAFFGQGTRLTVV.

The rearrangement links TRBV7-2 to TRBJ2-7; 7 positions match TRBD1. The junction had 9 bases not matched to a gene; V was cut back by 8 bases and J by 2 bases. Per germline, CDR1 SGHTA and CDR2 FQGNSA. The CDR3 contains 14 residues. CDR3 sequence: CASRPRGPAYEQYF. The CDR3 nucleotides are TGTGCCAGCCGACCGAGGGGGCCCGCCTACGAGCAGTACTTC.

This clone was seen more than once but under ten times. CDR3 amino acids: CASTLGGTGSTDTQYF. For the CDR3, the DNA is TGTGCCAGCACCCTAGGGGGGACAGGTAGCACAGATACGCAGTATTTT. The chain employs TRBV11-3 and TRBJ2-3; TRBD1 matches at 8 bases. Trimming at V came to 7 bases and at J to 0 bases, leaving 9 bases not matched to a gene. The CDR3 has 16 residues. Germline lookup yields CDR1 SGHNT and CDR2 YENEEA. Full variable domain (rest looked up from reference TRBV11-3 and TRBJ2-3): EAGVVQSPRYKIIEKKQPVAFWCNPISGHNTLYWYLQNLGQGPELLIRYENEEAVDDSQLPKDRFSAERLKGVDSTLKIQPAELGDSAVYLCASTLGGTGSTDTQYFGPGTRLTVL.

This chain uses TRBV4-1 with TRBJ2-6; tentatively, D is TRBD2 (6 bases). V gave up 1 base and J gave up 2 bases, with 18 bases separating them. Germline loops: CDR1 MGHRA, CDR2 YSYEKL. This CDR3 is 19 amino acids long. CDR3 DNA sequence: TGCGCCAGCAGCCAAGCCCCCAGGGAGGTAGTCACTGGGGCCAACGTCCTGACTTTC. Residues: CASSQAPREVVTGANVLTF.

The chain links TRBV4-3 to TRBJ2-3; D may be TRBD1 (6 bases). Germline CDR1 reads LGHNA; CDR2 reads YSLEER. The CDR3 runs to 16 residues. The V and J ends lost 0 bases and 3 bases respectively, with 13 bases between them. Here the CDR3 reads CASSQENRQGTDTQYF. The CDR3 nucleotides read TGCGCCAGCAGCCAAGAAAATCGGCAGGGGACAGATACGCAGTATTTT.

This clone was detected only a few times. The rearrangement uses TRBV19 and TRBJ1-1, with 8 bases that match TRBD1. The V gene end was trimmed by 2 bases and the J gene end by 8 bases; junction bases not matched to a gene: 4. The germline V gene has CDR1 LNHDA and CDR2 SQIVND (reference sequence). This CDR3 contains 13 residues. Here the CDR3 DNA reads TGTGCCAGTAGTATAAGGTCAGGGGGCGAAGCTTTCTTT. Amino acids: CASSIRSGGEAFF.

This chain joins TRBV18 and TRBJ1-2; D uncertain. V lost 2 bases and J lost 5, with 21 bases in between. In germline, CDR1 is KGHSH, CDR2 LQKENI. CDR3 length: 17 amino acids. CDR3 sequence reads: CASSPFGGEAWEYGYTF. The CDR3 DNA reads as TGTGCCAGCTCACCATTTGGCGGGGAAGCCTGGGAGTATGGCTACACCTTC.

The chain combines TRBV5-6 with TRBJ2-3; D is possibly TRBD1 (5 bases). The CDR3 is 15 amino acids. The germline V gene has CDR1 SGHDT and CDR2 YYEEEE. V was clipped by 6 bases and J by 1 base, with 15 bases between them. DNA for the CDR3: TGTGCCAGCACCGTGCCGACAGTAGGCACAGATACGCAGTATTTT. It codes for CASTVPTVGTDTQYF.

This clone was counted a few times. The chain couples TRBV5-4 to TRBJ1-3; D is undetermined. V was pared by 4 bases and J by 3 bases, with 14 bases between. CDR1 SGHNT and CDR2 YYREEE come from the germline V gene (reference sequence). This CDR3 has 15 amino acids. The CDR3 here is CASSREGFGGNTIYF. CDR3 coding DNA: TGTGCCAGCAGCCGGGAAGGGTTCGGTGGAAACACCATATATTTT.

V and J are TRBV5-1 and TRBJ1-4, with 9 positions matching TRBD1. From germline, CDR1 is SGHRS and CDR2 YFSETQ. Trimming cost V 4 bases and J 0 bases; bases outside gene matches: 4. The CDR3 is 16 residues long. Written as DNA, the CDR3 is TGCGCCAGCAGCAGGGACAGGGCTACAACTAATGAAAAACTGTTTTTT. Translating gives CASSRDRATTNEKLFF. Full variable domain (missing parts from reference TRBV5-1 and TRBJ1-4): KAGVTQTPRYLIKTRGQQVTLSCSPISGHRSVSWYQQTPGQGLQFLFEYFSETQRNKGNFPGRFSGRQFSNSRSEMNVSTLELGDSALYLCASSRDRATTNEKLFFGSGTQLSVL.